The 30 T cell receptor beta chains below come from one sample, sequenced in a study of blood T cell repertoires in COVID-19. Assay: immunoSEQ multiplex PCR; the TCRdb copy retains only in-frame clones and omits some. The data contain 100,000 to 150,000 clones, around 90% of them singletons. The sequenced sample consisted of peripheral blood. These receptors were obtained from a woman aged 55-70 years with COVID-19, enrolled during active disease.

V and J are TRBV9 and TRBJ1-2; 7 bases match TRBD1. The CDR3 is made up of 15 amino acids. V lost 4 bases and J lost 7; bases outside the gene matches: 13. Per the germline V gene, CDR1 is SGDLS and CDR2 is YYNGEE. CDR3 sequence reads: CASSTWSQTGSGYTF. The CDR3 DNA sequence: TGTGCCAGCAGCACGTGGTCCCAGACAGGGTCTGGCTACACCTTC.

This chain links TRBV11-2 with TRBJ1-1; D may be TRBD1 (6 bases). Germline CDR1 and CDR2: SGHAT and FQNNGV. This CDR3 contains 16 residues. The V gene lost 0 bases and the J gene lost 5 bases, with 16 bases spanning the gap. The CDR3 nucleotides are TGTGCCAGCAGCTTAGATAGTAGGGGGGGAGGTACTGAAGCTTTCTTT. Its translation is CASSLDSRGGGTEAFF.

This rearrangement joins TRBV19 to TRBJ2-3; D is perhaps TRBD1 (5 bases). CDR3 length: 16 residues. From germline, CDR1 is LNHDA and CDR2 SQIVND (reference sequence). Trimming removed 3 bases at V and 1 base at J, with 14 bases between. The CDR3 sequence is CASSIRYTGGTDTQYF. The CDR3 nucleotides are TGTGCCAGTAGTATCAGATACACAGGTGGCACAGATACGCAGTATTTT.

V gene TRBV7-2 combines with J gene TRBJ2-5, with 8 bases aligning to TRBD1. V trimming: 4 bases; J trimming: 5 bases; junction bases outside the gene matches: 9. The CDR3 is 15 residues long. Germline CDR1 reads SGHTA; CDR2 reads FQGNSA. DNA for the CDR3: TGTGCCAGCAGCTCCGGACAGGGAACGCGGGAGACCCAGTACTTC. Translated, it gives CASSSGQGTRETQYF.

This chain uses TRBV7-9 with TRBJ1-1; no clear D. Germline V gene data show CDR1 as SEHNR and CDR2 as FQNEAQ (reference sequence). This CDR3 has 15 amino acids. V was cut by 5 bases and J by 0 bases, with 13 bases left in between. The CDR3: CASSLVRELNTEAFF. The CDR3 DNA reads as TGTGCCAGCAGCCTAGTGAGGGAGTTGAACACTGAAGCTTTCTTT.

The DNA of the CDR3 is TGTGCCAGCAGCCAAGTCAGGGGCCAGGGTGGCTACACCTTC. Translated, it gives CASSQVRGQGGYTF. J is TRBJ1-2 and V is TRBV14, with D possibly matching TRBD1 (6 bases). The CDR3 consists of 14 residues. V was shortened by 1 base and J by 7 bases, with 13 bases between the two germline ends. Germline V gene lookup returns CDR1 SGHDN and CDR2 FVKESK.

CDR3 nucleotide sequence: TGTGCCAGCAGCTTGGTTATTGATTCACCCCTCCACTTT. Translating gives CASSLVIDSPLHF. The chain has TRBV5-6 and TRBJ1-6; D unresolved. The CDR3 is made up of 13 amino acids. CDR1 and CDR2 from the germline V gene are SGHDT and YYEEEE. Trimming removed 0 bases from V and 8 bases from J, with 6 bases in between.

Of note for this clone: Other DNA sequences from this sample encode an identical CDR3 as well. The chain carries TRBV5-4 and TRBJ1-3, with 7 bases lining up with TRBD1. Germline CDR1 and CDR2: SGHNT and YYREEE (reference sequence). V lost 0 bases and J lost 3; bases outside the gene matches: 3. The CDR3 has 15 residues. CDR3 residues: CASSLDRGSGNTIYF. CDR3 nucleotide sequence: TGTGCCAGCAGCTTGGACAGGGGAAGTGGAAACACCATATATTTT.

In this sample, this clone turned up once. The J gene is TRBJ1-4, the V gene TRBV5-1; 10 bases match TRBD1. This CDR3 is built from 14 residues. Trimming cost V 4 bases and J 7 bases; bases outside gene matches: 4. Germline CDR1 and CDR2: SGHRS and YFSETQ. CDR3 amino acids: CASSMTGGIEKLFF. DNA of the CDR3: TGCGCCAGCAGCATGACAGGGGGCATTGAAAAACTGTTTTTT.

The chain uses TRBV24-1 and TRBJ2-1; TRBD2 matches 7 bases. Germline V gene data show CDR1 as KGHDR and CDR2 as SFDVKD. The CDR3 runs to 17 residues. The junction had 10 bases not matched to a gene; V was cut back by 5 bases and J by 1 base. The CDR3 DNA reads TGTGCCACCAGTGGTACTAGCGAATTTAATTCCTACAATGAGCAGTTCTTC. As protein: CATSGTSEFNSYNEQFF.

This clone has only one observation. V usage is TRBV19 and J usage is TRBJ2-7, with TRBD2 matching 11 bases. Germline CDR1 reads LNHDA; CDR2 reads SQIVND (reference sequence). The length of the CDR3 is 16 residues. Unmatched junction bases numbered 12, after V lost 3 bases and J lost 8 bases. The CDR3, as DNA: TGTGCCAGTAGTATGTTTCTAGCGGGGGGCCCAAACCAGCAGTACTTC. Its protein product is CASSMFLAGGPNQQYF.

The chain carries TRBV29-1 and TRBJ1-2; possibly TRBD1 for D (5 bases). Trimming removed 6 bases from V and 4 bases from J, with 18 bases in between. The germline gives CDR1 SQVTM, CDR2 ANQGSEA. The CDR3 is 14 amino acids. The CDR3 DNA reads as TGCAGCGTAGCCCTTGGTTTCAGGGCCTATGGCTACACCTTC. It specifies CSVALGFRAYGYTF.

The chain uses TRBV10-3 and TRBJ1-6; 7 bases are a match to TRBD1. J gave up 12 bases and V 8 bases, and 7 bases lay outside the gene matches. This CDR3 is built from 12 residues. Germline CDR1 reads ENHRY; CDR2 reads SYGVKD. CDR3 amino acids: CAIGTDLGPLHF. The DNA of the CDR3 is TGTGCCATCGGGACAGACCTCGGACCCCTCCACTTT.

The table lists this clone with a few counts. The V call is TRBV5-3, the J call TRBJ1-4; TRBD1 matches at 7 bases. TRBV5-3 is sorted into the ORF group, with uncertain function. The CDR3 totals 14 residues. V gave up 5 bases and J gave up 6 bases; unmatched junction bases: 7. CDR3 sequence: CARREDRRHEKLFF. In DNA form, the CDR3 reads TGTGCCAGAAGAGAGGACAGGAGGCATGAAAAACTGTTTTTT.

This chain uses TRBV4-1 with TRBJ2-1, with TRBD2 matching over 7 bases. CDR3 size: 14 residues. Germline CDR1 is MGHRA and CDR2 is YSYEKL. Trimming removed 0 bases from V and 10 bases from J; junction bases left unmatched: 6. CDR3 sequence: CASSQERLAYEQFF. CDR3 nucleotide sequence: TGCGCCAGCAGCCAAGAAAGACTAGCATACGAGCAGTTCTTC.

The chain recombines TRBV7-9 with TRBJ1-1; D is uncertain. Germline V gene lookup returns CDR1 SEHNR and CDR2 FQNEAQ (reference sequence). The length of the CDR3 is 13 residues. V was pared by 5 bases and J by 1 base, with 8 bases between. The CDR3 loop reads CASSEPGNTEAFF. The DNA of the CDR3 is TGTGCCAGCAGCGAGCCAGGGAACACTGAAGCTTTCTTT.

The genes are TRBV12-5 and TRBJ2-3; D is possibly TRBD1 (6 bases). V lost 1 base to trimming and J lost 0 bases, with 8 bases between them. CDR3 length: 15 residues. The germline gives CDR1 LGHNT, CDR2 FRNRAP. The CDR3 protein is CASGLGTASTDTQYF. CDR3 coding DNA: TGTGCTAGTGGTTTGGGGACAGCTAGCACAGATACGCAGTATTTT.

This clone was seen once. The CDR3 sequence: CASRGRSHPYEQYF. The CDR3 DNA follows: TGTGCCAGCAGAGGGAGGAGCCACCCCTACGAGCAGTACTTC. The chain is built from TRBV27 and TRBJ2-7; a weak D match, TRBD2 (6 bases). With 6 bases removed from V and 2 bases from J, the gap between germline ends came to 14 bases. This CDR3 has 14 amino acids. Germline V gene sequence: CDR1 MNHEY, CDR2 SMNVEV (reference sequence).

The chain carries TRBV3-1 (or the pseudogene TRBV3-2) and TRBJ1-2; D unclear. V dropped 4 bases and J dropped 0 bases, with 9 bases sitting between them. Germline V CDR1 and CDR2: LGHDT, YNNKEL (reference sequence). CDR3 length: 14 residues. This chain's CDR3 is CASSLIGANYGYTF. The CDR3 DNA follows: TGTGCCAGCAGCCTTATCGGGGCTAACTATGGCTACACCTTC.

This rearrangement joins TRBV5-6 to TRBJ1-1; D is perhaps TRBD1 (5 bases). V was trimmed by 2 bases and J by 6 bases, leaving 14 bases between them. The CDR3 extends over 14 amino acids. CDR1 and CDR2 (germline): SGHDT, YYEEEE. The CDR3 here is CASSFVGGSAEAFF. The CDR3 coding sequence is TGTGCCAGCAGCTTTGTGGGGGGTTCGGCTGAAGCTTTCTTT.

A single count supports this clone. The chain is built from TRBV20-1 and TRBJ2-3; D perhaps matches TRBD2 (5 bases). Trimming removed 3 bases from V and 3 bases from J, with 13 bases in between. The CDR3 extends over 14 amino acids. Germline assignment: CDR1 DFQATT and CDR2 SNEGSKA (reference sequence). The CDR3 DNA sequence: TGCAGTGCTAGTCAATGGAGGCCAACAGATACGCAGTATTTT. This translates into CSASQWRPTDTQYF.

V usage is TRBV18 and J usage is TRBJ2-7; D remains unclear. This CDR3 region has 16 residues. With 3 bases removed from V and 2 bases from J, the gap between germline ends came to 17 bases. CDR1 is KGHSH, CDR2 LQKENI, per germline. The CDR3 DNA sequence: TGTGCCAGCTCACCGATCTTCGGAGTCTCTACCTACGAGCAGTACTTC. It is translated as CASSPIFGVSTYEQYF.

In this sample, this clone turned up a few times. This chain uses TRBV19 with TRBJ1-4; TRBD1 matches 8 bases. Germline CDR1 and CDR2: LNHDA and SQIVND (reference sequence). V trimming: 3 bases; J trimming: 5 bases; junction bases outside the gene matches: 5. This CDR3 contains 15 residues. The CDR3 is CASSIPSGGNEKLFF. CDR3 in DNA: TGTGCCAGTAGTATTCCTTCAGGGGGCAATGAAAAACTGTTTTTT.

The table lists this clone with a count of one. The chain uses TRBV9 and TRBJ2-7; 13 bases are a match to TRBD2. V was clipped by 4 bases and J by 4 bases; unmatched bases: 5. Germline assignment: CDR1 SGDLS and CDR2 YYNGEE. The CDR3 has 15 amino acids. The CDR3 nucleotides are TGTGCCAGCAGCCTCGGACTAGCGGGAGTGTACGAGCAGTACTTC. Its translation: CASSLGLAGVYEQYF.

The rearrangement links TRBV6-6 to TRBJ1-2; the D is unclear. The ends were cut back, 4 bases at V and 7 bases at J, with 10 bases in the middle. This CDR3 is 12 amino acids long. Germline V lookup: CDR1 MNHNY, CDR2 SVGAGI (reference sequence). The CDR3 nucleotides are TGTGCCAGCAGTTCCCCTCTCGGTGGCTACACCTTC. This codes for CASSSPLGGYTF.

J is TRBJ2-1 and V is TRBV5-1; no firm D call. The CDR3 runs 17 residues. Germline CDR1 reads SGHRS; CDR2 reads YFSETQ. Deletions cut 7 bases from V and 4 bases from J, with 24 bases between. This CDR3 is CASYHLQRPVIYNEQFF. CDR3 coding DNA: TGCGCCAGCTATCACCTCCAGCGACCCGTTATATACAATGAGCAGTTCTTC.

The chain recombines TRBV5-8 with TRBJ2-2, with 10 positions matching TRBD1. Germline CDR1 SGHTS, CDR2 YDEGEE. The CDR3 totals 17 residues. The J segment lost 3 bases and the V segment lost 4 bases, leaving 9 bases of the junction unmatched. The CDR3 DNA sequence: TGTGCCAGCAGCCCGATATCCGGGACAGGGGACACCGGGGAGCTGTTTTTT. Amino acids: CASSPISGTGDTGELFF.

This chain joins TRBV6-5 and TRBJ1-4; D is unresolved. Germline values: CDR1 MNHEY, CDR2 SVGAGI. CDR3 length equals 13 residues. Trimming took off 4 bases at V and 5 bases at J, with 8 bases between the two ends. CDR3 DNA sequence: TGTGCCAGCAGTTCCCCCTTAAATGAAAAACTGTTTTTT. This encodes CASSSPLNEKLFF.

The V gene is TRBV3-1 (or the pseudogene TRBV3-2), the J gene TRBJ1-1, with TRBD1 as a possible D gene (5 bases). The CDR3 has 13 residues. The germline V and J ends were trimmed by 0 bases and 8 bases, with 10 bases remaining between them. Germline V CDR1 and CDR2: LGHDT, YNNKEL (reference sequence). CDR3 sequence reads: CASSQDRAYEAFF. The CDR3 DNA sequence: TGTGCCAGCAGCCAAGACAGGGCTTACGAAGCTTTCTTT.

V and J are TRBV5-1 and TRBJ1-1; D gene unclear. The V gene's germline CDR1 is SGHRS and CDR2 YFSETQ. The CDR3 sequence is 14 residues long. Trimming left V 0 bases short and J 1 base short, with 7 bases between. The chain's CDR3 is CASSLAQKNTEAFF. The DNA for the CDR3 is TGCGCCAGCAGCTTGGCCCAGAAGAACACTGAAGCTTTCTTT.